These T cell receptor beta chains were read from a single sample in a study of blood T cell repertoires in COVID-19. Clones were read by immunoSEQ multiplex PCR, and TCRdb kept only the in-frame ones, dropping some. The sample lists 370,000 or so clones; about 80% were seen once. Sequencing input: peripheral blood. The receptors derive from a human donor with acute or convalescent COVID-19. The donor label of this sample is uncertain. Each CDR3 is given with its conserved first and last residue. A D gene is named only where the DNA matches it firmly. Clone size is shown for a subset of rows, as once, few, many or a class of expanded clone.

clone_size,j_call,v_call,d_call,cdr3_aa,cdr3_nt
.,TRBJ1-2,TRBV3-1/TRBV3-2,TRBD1,CASSPSTGTGFGYTF,TGTGCCAGCAGCCCCTCGACCGGGACAGGGTTCGGCTACACCTTC
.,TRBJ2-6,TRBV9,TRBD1,CASSAGTGPLGGANVLTF,TGTGCCAGCAGCGCCGGGACAGGCCCACTTGGTGGGGCCAACGTCCTGACTTTC
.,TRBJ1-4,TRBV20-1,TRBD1,CSATEDREKGLFF,TGCAGTGCTACTGAAGACAGGGAGAAGGGACTGTTTTTT
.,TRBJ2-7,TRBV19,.,CASSPRDSIYEQYF,TGTGCCAGTAGTCCGCGCGACTCCATTTACGAGCAGTACTTC
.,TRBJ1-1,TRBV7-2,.,CASSLGGVEAFF,TGTGCCAGCAGCTTGGGGGGGGTTGAAGCTTTCTTT
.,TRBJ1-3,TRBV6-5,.,CASSYSNRERNTIYF,TGTGCCAGCAGTTACTCCAACAGAGAGCGAAACACCATATATTTT
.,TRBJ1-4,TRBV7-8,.,CASSAPGRANEKLFF,TGTGCCAGCAGCGCCCCTGGCAGGGCAAATGAAAAACTGTTTTTT
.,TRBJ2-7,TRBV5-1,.,CASSTTRGVGYEQYF,TGCGCCAGCAGCACAACCAGGGGAGTCGGCTACGAGCAGTACTTC
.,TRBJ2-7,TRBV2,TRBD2,CASSVHTGGAYYEQYF,TGTGCCAGCAGTGTTCACACCGGGGGGGCATACTACGAGCAGTACTTC
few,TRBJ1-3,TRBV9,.,CASSVVPGVGSGNTIYF,TGTGCCAGCAGCGTGGTCCCGGGAGTTGGCTCTGGAAACACCATATATTTT
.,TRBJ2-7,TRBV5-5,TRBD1,CASSRGQVYEQYF,TGTGCCAGCAGCCGTGGACAGGTCTACGAGCAGTACTTC
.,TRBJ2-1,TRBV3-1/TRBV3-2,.,CASSHPESLAKHNEQFF,TGTGCCAGCAGCCACCCAGAGAGCCTAGCCAAACACAATGAGCAGTTCTTC
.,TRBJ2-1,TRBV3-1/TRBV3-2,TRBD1,CASSDRAANEQFF,TGTGCCAGCAGCGACAGGGCGGCCAATGAGCAGTTCTTC
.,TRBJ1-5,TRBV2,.,CASREDSRNQPQHF,TGTGCCAGCAGAGAGGACAGCCGCAATCAGCCCCAGCATTTT
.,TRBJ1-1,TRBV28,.,CASSPPLDSPHEAFF,TGTGCCAGCAGTCCACCCTTGGACAGCCCACATGAAGCTTTCTTT
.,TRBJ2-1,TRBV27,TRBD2,CASTTRGEANYNEQFF,TGTGCCAGCACAACCCGGGGGGAGGCAAATTACAATGAGCAGTTCTTC
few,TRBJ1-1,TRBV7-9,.,CASSLAKGMNTEAFF,TGTGCCAGCAGCTTAGCGAAGGGGATGAACACTGAAGCTTTCTTT
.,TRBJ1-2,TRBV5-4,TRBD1,CASSRGTGSRGNYGYTF,TGTGCCAGCAGCCGGGGTACAGGGAGCAGGGGGAACTATGGCTACACCTTC
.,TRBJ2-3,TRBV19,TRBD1,CASSRGRGYTDTQYF,TGTGCCAGTAGCAGGGGGCGTGGGTACACAGATACGCAGTATTTT
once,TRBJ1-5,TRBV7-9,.,CASSVGHQPQHF,TGTGCCAGCAGCGTAGGGCATCAGCCCCAGCATTTT
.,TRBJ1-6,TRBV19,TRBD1,CASASQGARRSPLHF,TGTGCCAGTGCCTCTCAGGGGGCGCGTCGTTCACCCCTCCACTTT
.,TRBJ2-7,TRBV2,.,CASKVEYSYEQYF,TGTGCCAGCAAAGTAGAATATTCCTACGAGCAGTACTTC
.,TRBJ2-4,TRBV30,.,CAWSFRVSDWAKNIQYF,TGTGCCTGGAGTTTCAGGGTCTCCGACTGGGCCAAAAACATTCAGTACTTC
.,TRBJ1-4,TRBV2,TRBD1,CASGGMDRVNEKLFF,TGTGCCAGCGGTGGCATGGACAGGGTAAATGAAAAACTGTTTTTT
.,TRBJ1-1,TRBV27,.,CASSFQEVDGGAEAFF,TGTGCCAGCAGTTTTCAAGAGGTAGATGGGGGGGCTGAAGCTTTCTTT
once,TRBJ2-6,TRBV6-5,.,CASSSLGATGANVLTF,TGTGCCAGCAGTTCGCTTGGGGCGACCGGGGCCAACGTCCTGACTTTC
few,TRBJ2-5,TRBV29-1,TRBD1,CSVGQGRETQYF,TGCAGCGTAGGACAGGGGAGAGAGACCCAGTACTTC
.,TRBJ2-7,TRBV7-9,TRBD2,CASSPPLAGGIYEQYF,TGTGCCAGCAGCCCCCCGCTAGCGGGAGGGATCTACGAGCAGTACTTC
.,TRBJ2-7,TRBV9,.,CASSVGNLQGGSYEQYF,TGTGCCAGCAGCGTAGGGAACTTACAGGGCGGGTCCTACGAGCAGTACTTC
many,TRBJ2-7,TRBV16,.,CASSRIGSEQYF,TGTGCCAGCAGCCGAATTGGGAGCGAGCAGTACTTC
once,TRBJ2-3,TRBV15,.,CATSRDLRTKSTDTQYF,TGTGCCACCAGCAGAGATCTGAGGACTAAGAGCACAGATACGCAGTATTTT
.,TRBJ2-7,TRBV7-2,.,CASSLNHGGSYEQYF,TGTGCCAGCAGCTTAAACCACGGGGGATCCTACGAGCAGTACTTC
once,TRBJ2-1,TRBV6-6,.,CASSYGGAANPQFF,TGTGCCAGCAGTTACGGGGGCGCCGCGAACCCGCAGTTCTTC
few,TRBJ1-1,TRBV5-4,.,CASSLQGTEAFF,TGTGCCAGCAGCTTGCAGGGCACTGAAGCTTTCTTT
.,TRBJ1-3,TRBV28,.,CASSFFSGNTIYF,TGTGCCAGCAGTTTCTTCTCTGGAAACACCATATATTTT
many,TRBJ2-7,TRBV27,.,CASSLGRAYEQYF,TGTGCCAGCAGTTTAGGGCGAGCCTACGAGCAGTACTTC
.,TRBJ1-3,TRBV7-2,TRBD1,CASSLGGTGRSGNTIYF,TGTGCCAGCAGCTTGGGGGGGACAGGGCGCTCTGGAAACACCATATATTTT
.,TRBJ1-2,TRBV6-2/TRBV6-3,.,CASSRQNYGYTF,TGTGCCAGCAGTCGTCAGAACTATGGCTACACCTTC
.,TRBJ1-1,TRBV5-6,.,CASSGPTQIVTEAFF,TGTGCCAGCAGCGGGCCGACGCAGATCGTCACTGAAGCTTTCTTT
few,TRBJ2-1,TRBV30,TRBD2,CAWSRGGTSGINDEQFF,TGTGCCTGGAGTAGGGGAGGGACTAGCGGGATTAACGATGAGCAGTTCTTC
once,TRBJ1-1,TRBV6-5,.,CASRNSRGSNTEAFF,TGTGCCAGCAGAAACAGTAGGGGGTCTAACACTGAAGCTTTCTTT
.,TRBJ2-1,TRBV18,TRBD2,CASSPSGKASYNEQFF,TGTGCCAGCTCACCTAGCGGGAAAGCCTCCTACAATGAGCAGTTCTTC
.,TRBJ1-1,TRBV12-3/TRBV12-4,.,CASSRIGRTEAFF,TGTGCCAGCAGCCGGATTGGGAGGACTGAAGCTTTCTTT
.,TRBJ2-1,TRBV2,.,CASSPTSNEQFF,TGTGCCAGCAGCCCTACCTCAAATGAGCAGTTCTTC
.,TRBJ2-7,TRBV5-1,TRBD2,CASSFGSGVVSYEQYF,TGCGCCAGCAGCTTCGGTAGCGGGGTGGTATCCTACGAGCAGTACTTC
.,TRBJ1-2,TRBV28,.,CASSFGRDYGYTF,TGTGCCAGCAGTTTCGGCAGGGACTATGGCTACACCTTC
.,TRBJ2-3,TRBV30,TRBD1,CAWAWDRGRDTQYF,TGTGCCTGGGCCTGGGACAGGGGAAGAGATACGCAGTATTTT
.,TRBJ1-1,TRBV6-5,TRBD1,CASRQGAWGTEAFF,TGTGCCAGCAGGCAGGGGGCTTGGGGCACTGAAGCTTTCTTT
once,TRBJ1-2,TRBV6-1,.,CASSELRPPGYTF,TGTGCCAGCAGTGAGCTCAGGCCGCCTGGCTACACCTTC
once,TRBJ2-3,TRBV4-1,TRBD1,CASSRGQGERTDTQYF,TGCGCCAGCAGCCGTGGACAGGGTGAAAGAACAGATACGCAGTATTTT
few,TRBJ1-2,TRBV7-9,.,CASRGWGDGGGYTF,TGTGCCAGCAGAGGATGGGGAGACGGGGGTGGCTACACCTTC
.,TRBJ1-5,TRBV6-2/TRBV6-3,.,CASSYIYRSQPQHF,TGTGCCAGCAGTTACATTTACCGTAGTCAGCCCCAGCATTTT
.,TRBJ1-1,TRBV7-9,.,CASSSRQPEAFF,TGTGCCAGCAGCTCCCGACAGCCAGAAGCTTTCTTT